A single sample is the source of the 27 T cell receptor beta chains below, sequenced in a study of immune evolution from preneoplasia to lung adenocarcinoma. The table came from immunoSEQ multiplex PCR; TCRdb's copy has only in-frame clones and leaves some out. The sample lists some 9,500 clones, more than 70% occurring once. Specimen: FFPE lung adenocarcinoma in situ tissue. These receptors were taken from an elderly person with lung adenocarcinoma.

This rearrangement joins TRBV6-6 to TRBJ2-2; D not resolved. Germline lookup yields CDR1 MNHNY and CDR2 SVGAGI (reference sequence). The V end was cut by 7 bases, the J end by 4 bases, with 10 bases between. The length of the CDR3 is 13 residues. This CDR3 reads CASTRDSTGELFF. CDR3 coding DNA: TGTGCCAGCACTAGGGATTCCACCGGGGAGCTGTTTTTT.

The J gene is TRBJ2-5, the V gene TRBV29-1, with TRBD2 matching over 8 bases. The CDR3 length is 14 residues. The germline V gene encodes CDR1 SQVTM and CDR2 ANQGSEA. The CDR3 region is CNVAPGTSRETQYF. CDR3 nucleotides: TGCAACGTAGCACCCGGGACTAGTAGAGAGACCCAGTACTTC.

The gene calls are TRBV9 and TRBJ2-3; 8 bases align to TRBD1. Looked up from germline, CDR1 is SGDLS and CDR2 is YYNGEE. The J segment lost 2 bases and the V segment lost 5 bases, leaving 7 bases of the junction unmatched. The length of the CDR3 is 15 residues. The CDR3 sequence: CASSYRDRNTDTQYF. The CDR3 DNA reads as TGTGCCAGCAGTTACCGGGACAGGAACACAGATACGCAGTATTTT.

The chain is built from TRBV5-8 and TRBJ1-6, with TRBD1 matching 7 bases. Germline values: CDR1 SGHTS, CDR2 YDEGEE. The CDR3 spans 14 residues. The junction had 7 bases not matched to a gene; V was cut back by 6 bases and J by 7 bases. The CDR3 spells CASIPTGLNSPLHF. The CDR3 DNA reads TGTGCCAGCATCCCGACAGGGTTAAATTCACCCCTCCACTTT.

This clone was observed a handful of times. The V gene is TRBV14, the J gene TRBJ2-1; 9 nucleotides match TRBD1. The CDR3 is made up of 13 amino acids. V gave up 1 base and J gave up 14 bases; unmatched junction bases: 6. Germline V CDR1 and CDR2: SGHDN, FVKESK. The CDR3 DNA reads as TGTGCCAGCAGCCAAGCTCGGACAGGGGTCAAGTTCTTC. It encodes CASSQARTGVKFF. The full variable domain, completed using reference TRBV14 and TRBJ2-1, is EAGVTQFPSHSVIEKGQTVTLRCDPISGHDNLYWYRRVMGKEIKFLLHFVKESKQDESGMPNNRFLAERTGGTYSTLKVQPAELEDSGVYFCASSQARTGVKFFGPGTRLTVL.

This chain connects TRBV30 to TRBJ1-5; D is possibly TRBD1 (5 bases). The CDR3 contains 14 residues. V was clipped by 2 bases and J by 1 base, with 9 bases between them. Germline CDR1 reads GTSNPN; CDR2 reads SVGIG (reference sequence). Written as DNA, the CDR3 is TGTGCCTGGAGTAGCGGGGCGAGCAATCAGCCCCAGCATTTT. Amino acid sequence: CAWSSGASNQPQHF.

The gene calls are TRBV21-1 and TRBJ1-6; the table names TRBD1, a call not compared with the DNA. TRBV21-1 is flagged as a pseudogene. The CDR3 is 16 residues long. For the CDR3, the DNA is TGTGCCAGCAAATCTTGGCCCGCCTCCTATAATTCACCCCTCCACTTT. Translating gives CASKSWPASYNSPLHF.

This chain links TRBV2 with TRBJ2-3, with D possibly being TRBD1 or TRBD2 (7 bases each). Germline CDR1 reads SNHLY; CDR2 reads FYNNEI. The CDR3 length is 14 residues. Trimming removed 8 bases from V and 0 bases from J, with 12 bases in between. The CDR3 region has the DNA TGTGCCAGCTCAGGGGGGGCTAGCACAGATACGCAGTATTTT. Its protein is CASSGGASTDTQYF.

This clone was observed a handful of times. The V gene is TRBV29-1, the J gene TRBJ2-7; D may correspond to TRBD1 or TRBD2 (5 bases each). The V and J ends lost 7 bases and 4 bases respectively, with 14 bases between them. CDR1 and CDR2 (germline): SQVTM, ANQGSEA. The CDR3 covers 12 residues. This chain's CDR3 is CSATLGGYEQYF. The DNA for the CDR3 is TGCAGCGCCACCCTTGGGGGTTACGAGCAGTACTTC.

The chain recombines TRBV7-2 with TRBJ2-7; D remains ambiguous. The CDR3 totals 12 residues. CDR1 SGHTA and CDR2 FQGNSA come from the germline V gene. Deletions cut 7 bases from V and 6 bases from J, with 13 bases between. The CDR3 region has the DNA TGTGCCAGCACCAAGGACGTAGGCGAGCAGTACTTC. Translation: CASTKDVGEQYF.

In DNA, the CDR3 is TGTGCCAGAAGCTGCCCGGGACAGGGGAACACTGAAGCTTTCTTT. This encodes CARSCPGQGNTEAFF. V usage is TRBV5-3 and J usage is TRBJ1-1, with 9 bases aligning to TRBD1. TRBV5-3 is noted as an ORF with a role that remains uncertain. This CDR3 has 15 residues. Unmatched junction bases numbered 4, after V lost 3 bases and J lost 1 base.

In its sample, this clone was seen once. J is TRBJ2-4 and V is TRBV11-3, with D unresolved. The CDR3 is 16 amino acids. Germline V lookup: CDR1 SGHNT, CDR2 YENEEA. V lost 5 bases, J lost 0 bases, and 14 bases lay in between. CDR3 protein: CASSPGLDLAKNIQYF. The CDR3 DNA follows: TGTGCCAGCAGCCCCGGGTTAGATCTAGCCAAAAACATTCAGTACTTC. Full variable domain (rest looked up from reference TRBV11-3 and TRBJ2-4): EAGVVQSPRYKIIEKKQPVAFWCNPISGHNTLYWYLQNLGQGPELLIRYENEEAVDDSQLPKDRFSAERLKGVDSTLKIQPAELGDSAVYLCASSPGLDLAKNIQYFGAGTRLSVL.

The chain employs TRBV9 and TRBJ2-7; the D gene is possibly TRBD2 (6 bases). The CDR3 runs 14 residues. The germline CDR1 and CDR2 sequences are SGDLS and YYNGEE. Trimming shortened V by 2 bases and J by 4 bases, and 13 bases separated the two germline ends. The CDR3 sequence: CASSVGDWAYEQYF. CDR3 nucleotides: TGTGCCAGCAGCGTCGGGGACTGGGCGTACGAGCAGTACTTC.

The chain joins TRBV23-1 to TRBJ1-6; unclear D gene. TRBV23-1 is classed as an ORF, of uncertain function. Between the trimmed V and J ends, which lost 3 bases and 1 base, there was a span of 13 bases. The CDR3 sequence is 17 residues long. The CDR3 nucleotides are TGCGCCAGCAGTCAGGCGCCTAAGTGGTCCTATAATTCACCCCTCCACTTT. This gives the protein CASSQAPKWSYNSPLHF.

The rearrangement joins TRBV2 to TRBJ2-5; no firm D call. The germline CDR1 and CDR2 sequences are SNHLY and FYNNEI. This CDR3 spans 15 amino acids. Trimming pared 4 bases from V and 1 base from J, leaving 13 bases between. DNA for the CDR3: TGTGCCAGCAGTGGGGCTCTCGGCAGCCAAGAGACCCAGTACTTC. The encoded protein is CASSGALGSQETQYF.

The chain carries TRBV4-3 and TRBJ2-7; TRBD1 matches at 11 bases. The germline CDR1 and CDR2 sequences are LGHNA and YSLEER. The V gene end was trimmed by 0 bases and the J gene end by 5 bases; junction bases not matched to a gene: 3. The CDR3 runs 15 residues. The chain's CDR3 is CASSQDPGQGDEQYF. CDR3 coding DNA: TGCGCCAGCAGCCAAGATCCGGGACAGGGGGACGAGCAGTACTTC.

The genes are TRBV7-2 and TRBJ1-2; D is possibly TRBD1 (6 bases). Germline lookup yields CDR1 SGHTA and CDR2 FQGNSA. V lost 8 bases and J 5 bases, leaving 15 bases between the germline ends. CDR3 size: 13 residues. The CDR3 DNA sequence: TGTGCCAGCTTGTGGGGGGGGGCGTATGGCTACACCTTC. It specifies CASLWGGAYGYTF.

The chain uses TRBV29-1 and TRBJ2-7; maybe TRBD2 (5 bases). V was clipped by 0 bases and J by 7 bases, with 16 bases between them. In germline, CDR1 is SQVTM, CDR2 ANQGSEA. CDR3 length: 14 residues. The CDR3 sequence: CSVEDLGIGGEQYF. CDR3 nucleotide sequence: TGCAGCGTTGAAGATTTGGGCATAGGAGGTGAGCAGTACTTC.

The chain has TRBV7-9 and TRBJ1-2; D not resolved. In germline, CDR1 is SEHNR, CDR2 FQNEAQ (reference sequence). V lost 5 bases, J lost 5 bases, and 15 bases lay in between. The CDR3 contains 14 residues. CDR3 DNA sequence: TGTGCCAGCAGCCCCTGGGAAGGTCTTTATGGCTACACCTTC. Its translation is CASSPWEGLYGYTF.

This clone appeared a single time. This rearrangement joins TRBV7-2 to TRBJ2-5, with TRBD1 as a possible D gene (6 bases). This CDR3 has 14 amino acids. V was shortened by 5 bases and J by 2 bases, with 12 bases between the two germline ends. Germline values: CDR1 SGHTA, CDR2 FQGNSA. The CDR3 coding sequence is TGTGCCAGCAGCCGCGGACAGTTACAAGAGACCCAGTACTTC. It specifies CASSRGQLQETQYF.

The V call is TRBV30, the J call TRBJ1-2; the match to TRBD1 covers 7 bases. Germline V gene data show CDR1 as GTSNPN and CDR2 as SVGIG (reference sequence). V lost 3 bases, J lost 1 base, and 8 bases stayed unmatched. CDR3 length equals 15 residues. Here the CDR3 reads CAWRGQETINYGYTF. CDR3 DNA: TGTGCCTGGAGAGGACAGGAAACAATTAACTATGGCTACACCTTC.

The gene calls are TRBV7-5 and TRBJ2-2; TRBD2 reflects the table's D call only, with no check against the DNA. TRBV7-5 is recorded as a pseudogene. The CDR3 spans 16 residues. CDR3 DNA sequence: TGTGCCAGAAGCTTAGCGAGTCCACGAGCCCCCGGGGAGCTGTTTTTT. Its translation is CARSLASPRAPGELFF.

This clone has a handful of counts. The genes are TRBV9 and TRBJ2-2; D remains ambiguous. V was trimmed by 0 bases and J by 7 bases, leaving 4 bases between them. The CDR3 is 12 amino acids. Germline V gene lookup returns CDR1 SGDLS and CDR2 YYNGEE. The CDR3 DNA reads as TGTGCCAGCAGCGTAGCTGACGGGGAGCTGTTTTTT. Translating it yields CASSVADGELFF.

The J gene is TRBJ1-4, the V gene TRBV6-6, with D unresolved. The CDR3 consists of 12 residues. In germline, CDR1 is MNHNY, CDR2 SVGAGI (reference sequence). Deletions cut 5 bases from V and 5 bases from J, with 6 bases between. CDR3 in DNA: TGTGCCAGCAGTGACCGGAATGAAAAACTGTTTTTT. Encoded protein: CASSDRNEKLFF.

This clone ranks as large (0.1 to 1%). CDR3 amino acids: CASSQGTGGLGYTF. The CDR3 DNA follows: TGCGCCAGCAGCCAAGGGACAGGGGGCCTTGGCTACACCTTC. This sequence joins TRBV4-1 and TRBJ1-2; 11 bases align to TRBD1. Germline CDR1 reads MGHRA; CDR2 reads YSYEKL. J lost 7 bases, V lost 1 base, and 2 bases had no gene match. The length of the CDR3 is 14 residues.

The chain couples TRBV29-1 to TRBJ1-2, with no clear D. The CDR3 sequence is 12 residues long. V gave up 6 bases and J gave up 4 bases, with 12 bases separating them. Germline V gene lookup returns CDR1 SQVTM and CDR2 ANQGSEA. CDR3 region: CSVRTGIYGYTF. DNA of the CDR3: TGCAGCGTACGGACGGGGATCTATGGCTACACCTTC.

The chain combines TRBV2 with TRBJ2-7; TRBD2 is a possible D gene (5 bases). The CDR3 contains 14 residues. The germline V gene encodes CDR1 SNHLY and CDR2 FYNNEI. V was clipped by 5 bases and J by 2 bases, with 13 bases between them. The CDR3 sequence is CASSPSGNTYEQYF. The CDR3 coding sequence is TGTGCCAGCAGTCCCTCGGGGAATACCTACGAGCAGTACTTC. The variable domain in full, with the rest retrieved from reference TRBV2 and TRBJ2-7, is EPEVTQTPSHQVTQMGQEVILRCVPISNHLYFYWYRQILGQKVEFLVSFYNNEISEKSEIFDDQFSVERPDGSNFTLKIRSTKLEDSAMYFCASSPSGNTYEQYFGPGTRLTVT.